The clone carrying this TCR beta chain came up a few times. What it binds is not known. TCRdb independently ran MiXCR on the reads; one entry per CDR3 protein. The data hold roughly 990,000 distinct CDR3 sequences, with roughly 31% observed a single time. Germline CDR1 reads MNHEY; CDR2 reads SVGEGT. The CDR3 runs 13 residues. V was trimmed by 8 bases and J by 7 bases, leaving 17 bases between them. This sample stems from a study of T cell repertoires in cytomegalovirus infection. Across the study: CMV infection and matching HLA type were both indicated by public TCR beta signatures. Study-wide results and caveats: Predominance within the ex vivo response was attributable to HLA-C-restricted CMV-specific TCR beta clonotypes. Carriage of CMV together with the relevant HLA was identifiable through cumulative public TCR beta family frequency.

The chain uses TRBV6-2 or TRBV6-3 and TRBJ2-5; D possibly corresponds to TRBD2 (6 bases). The starting material was cultured CD8+ T cells from PBMCs, obtained from culture after CMV antigen stimulation. The source is a human donor in good health (CMV status not recorded). Some clones in this sample may be carry-over from other donors' samples. CDR3 DNA: TGTGCCAGCCATTCTCGGGACTCTTGGACCCAGTACTTC. Translating it yields CASHSRDSWTQYF.